This T cell receptor (beta chain) is from a study of CD8+CD57+ T cells in acquired aplastic anemia. Overall study findings and caveats: Roughly 30 CD8+ CDR3 sequences occurred in both the patients and the controls.

With regard to this clonotype: The antigen is not known.

The study profiled TCR beta VDJ and CDR3 using genomic DNA as template. TCRdb redid the calling of the reads with MiXCR, one entry per CDR3 protein. This sample has some 280,000 distinct CDR3 sequences, with 55% to 65% found just once. Germline CDR1 LNHNV, CDR2 YYDKDF (reference sequence). Trimming stripped 3 bases from V and 8 bases from J, with 7 bases between. CDR3 length: 12 amino acids. The TCR was taken from a human donor with severe aplastic anemia or a healthy control (not recorded which). Sequencing input: sorted CD4+, CD8+, or CD8+CD57+ T cells (not recorded which) from PBMCs. The chain recombines TRBV15 with TRBJ1-4; D is unresolved. The CDR3 DNA reads TGTGCCACCAGCAGGCTGGACGAAAAACTGTTTTTT. Its protein product is CATSRLDEKLFF. The full variable domain, with the rest looked up from reference TRBV15 and TRBJ1-4, is DAMVIQNPRYQVTQFGKPVTLSCSQTLNHNVMYWYQQKSSQAPKLLFHYYDKDFNNEADTPDNFQSRRPNTSFCFLDIRSPGLGDTAMYLCATSRLDEKLFFGSGTQLSVL.